This TCR beta chain was sequenced for a study of blood T cells in healthy people across ages (dated by TCRdb to the mid-2010s). Context from the whole study: In model experiments, roughly one uniquely barcoded TCR beta cDNA molecule per two T cells was captured by template switching. Age-related changes in TCR beta repertoire diversity were measured in the study by deep sequencing normalized with unique cDNA molecular identifiers. The donors were split into four age groups: young (average about 16 years), middle-aged (about 40), aged (approximately 59) and long-lived (approximately 80). Using the same blood draw, the study looked at two additional independent replicas of 1 million unique cDNA reads for two donors, one aged 18 to 30 and the other aged 80 or older. The study at large found these results: Total diversity estimates from one million sequenced T cells were considered lower bounds and underestimates. Because donor CMV infection status was unknown, age-related changes in expanded clonotypes were potentially confounded. The long-lived group showed more naive CD4+ T cells, fewer expanded clones and increased TCR diversity than the aged group, suggesting age selection. As age increased, observed TCR beta diversity per million T cells dropped in a roughly linear way, and a significant reduction was already evident by age around 41. There was a strong correlation between observed TCR beta diversity and the percentage of naive T cells measured by flow cytometry. Bulk unsorted PBMC profiling prevented conclusive comparison of naive and antigen-experienced compartments.

Turning to this clonotype: Its antigen specificity is not known. No base-level quality is on record; no much larger clone is a single base apart.

Library creation used 5' RACE. The instrument was an Illumina HiSeq 2500. The second PCR ran for about 6 to 12 cycles and used a J-beta primer mix along with a sample-barcoded 5' primer. A unique molecular identifier was introduced onto each TCR beta cDNA molecule by a template-switch 5' adaptor carrying 12 random nucleotides. At least 3 million CDR3-containing paired-end reads were obtained from each sample. First-strand cDNA synthesis was performed from all RNA using the Mint cDNA synthesis kit, with priming by a TRBC-specific oligonucleotide. All cDNA was treated with uracil-DNA glycosylase and then went through a first 18-cycle PCR with the universal primers M1SS and BC2_uni_R. The original pipeline was this. For normalization, 1 million high-quality reads, each with a distinct molecular identifier, were randomly selected from each sample. Reads with shared molecular identifiers were discarded instead of being binned into consensus sequences. MiTCR, with a Q25 quality threshold and the strictest error-elimination algorithm, was used for CDR3 identification, clonotype clustering and error correction. A nonparametric unseen species model using Euler transformation provided a lower-bound estimate of total TCR beta diversity. TCRdb reran the public reads through fastp at Q25 and MiXCR, keeping productive beta chains. CDR3 protein duplicates are merged, each entry listing the most common genes and DNA. TCRdb's processing, not the study's, gives the V and J calls here. For this sample there are 800,000 or so distinct CDR3 sequences; around 25% appear just once. The ten most abundant clones make up approximately 4% of the sample.

The approximately 39 donors, aged 6 to 90 years, were systemically healthy Caucasian individuals from Russia. Each donor gave 8 to 10 milliliters of peripheral blood, drawn into EDTA-treated Vacutainer tubes. PBMCs were isolated by Ficoll-Paque density-gradient centrifugation, with at least 6 million obtained per sample. Total RNA was extracted from PBMCs with Trizol reagent, with at least 5 micrograms obtained per sample. For every donor, flow cytometry on a PBMC aliquot measured the percentage of naive CD45RAhigh/CD27high T cells. The CDR3, cysteine through phenylalanine, is 14 amino acids long. This entry keeps only the CDR3 DNA: 42 bases, framed from base 1. This sample was shared with a second study, whose subject was T cells of mothers and their children. The second study reports: The donors were nine systemically healthy Caucasian individuals, made up of three mothers and their six children. cDNA synthesis used all of the extracted RNA, with around 1.5 ug of RNA in each 15 ul reaction. In the second PCR, the M1S primer added sample barcodes and 2-4 random nucleotides. Each mother yielded over 9 million TCR beta CDR3 reads and each child roughly 2.9 million reads. TCR recombination output is similarly shaped by thymic selection in related and unrelated pairs, with a minor effect exerted by inherited differences. Normalized repertoire overlap was always found to be slightly, but never significantly, higher in related mother-child pairs than in unrelated mother-child pairs. Persistent microchimeric T cell clones were not detected, at a sensitivity of about 90 clones per million clonotypes. Deep NGS was used in the study to compare the TCR beta repertoires of mothers and children and to look for features that separate related mother-child pairs from unrelated individuals. Mothers averaged roughly 40 +/- 4 years of age and children averaged roughly 10 +/- 4 years. After adapters were ligated using NEBNext reagents, the libraries underwent 100+100 nt paired-end sequencing on an Illumina HiSeq 2000. To avoid cross-contamination, the mother libraries and the child libraries were prepared a month apart and sequenced in separate runs. For each donor, between roughly 450,000 and 2,200,000 distinct TCR beta clonotypes were identified. Naive TCR beta clonotypes were estimated from low-frequency clonotypes matched to each donor's FACS-determined naive share, without sorting.

The sample comprised blood. This receptor was taken from a boy aged 10-17 years in good health. The V and J genes are TRBV12-3 or TRBV12-4 and TRBJ2-7, and the D gene may be TRBD1, 6 bases matching. The J call may be faulty, since TRBJ2-1 better matches the DNA end. The DNA sequence follows: TGTGCCAGCAGGCTACAGGGTTTCGACAATGAGCAGTTCTTC. Translation gives CASRLQGFDNEQFF.